Following are 14 T cell receptor beta chains from one sample sequenced in a study of T cell repertoires in cytomegalovirus infection. TCRdb reanalysed the reads using MiXCR and keeps one entry per CDR3 protein. The sample lists about half a million distinct CDR3 sequences; about two fifths were seen once. These TCRs are of unknown antigen specificity. The sequences come from cultured PBMCs, collected from culture after CMV antigen stimulation. Receptors originate from a human donor in good health (CMV status not recorded). Some clones in this sample may be carry-over from other donors' samples.

This chain joins TRBV20-1 and TRBJ2-3; 8 nucleotides align to TRBD2. Germline loops: CDR1 DFQATT, CDR2 SNEGSKA (reference sequence). This CDR3 comprises 17 residues. Trimming cost V 3 bases and J 1 base; bases outside gene matches: 12. The CDR3 spells CSASLLASGFRTDTQYF. CDR3 nucleotides: TGCAGTGCTAGCCTCCTCGCTAGCGGGTTCCGCACAGATACGCAGTATTTT.

The genes are TRBV12-3 or TRBV12-4 and TRBJ2-1; D possibly corresponds to TRBD1 (8 bases). V lost 5 bases to trimming and J lost 9 bases, with 14 bases between them. The CDR3 covers 13 residues. In DNA, the CDR3 is TGTGCCAGCAGTGTACAGGGGGGGGGTGAGCAGTTCTTC. Its translation: CASSVQGGGEQFF.

This clonotype was detected only a few times. The chain combines TRBV6-1 with TRBJ2-3; the D is unclear. The CDR3 has 16 amino acids. The V gene lost 1 base and the J gene lost 1 base, with 12 bases spanning the gap. Germline V lookup: CDR1 MNHNS, CDR2 SASEGT. The DNA for the CDR3 is TGTGCCAGCAGTGAAGGACCGGGCAGGCGCACAGATACGCAGTATTTT. Translation gives CASSEGPGRRTDTQYF.

The rearrangement joins TRBV5-6 to TRBJ2-7; D is unclear. The CDR3 loop spans 15 amino acids. From germline, CDR1 is SGHDT and CDR2 YYEEEE. V lost 4 bases to trimming and J lost 5 bases, with 19 bases between them. Here the CDR3 reads CASSVPGEPTHEQYF. CDR3 in DNA: TGTGCCAGCAGCGTTCCGGGCGAACCCACACACGAGCAGTACTTC.

V gene TRBV11-2 combines with J gene TRBJ2-5; 10 bases fit TRBD2. The CDR3 is made up of 16 amino acids. Germline V CDR1 and CDR2: SGHAT, FQNNGV. With V trimmed by 3 bases and J by 2 bases, 6 bases remained unmatched. CDR3 region: CASSFSGGNPQETQYF. The CDR3, as DNA: TGTGCCAGCAGCTTTAGCGGGGGGAATCCTCAAGAGACCCAGTACTTC. Filled out from reference TRBV11-2 and TRBJ2-5, the complete variable domain reads EAGVAQSPRYKIIEKRQSVAFWCNPISGHATLYWYQQILGQGPKLLIQFQNNGVVDDSQLPKDRFSAERLKGVDSTLKIQPAKLEDSAVYLCASSFSGGNPQETQYFGPGTRLLVL.

The CDR3 here is CASSLLAGGTYGNEQFF. As DNA, the CDR3 is TGTGCCAGCAGCTTACTAGCGGGGGGGACCTACGGCAATGAGCAGTTCTTC. The V call is TRBV11-2, the J call TRBJ2-1; 12 nucleotides align to TRBD2. With 2 bases clipped from V and 6 bases from J, the junction kept 8 bases outside the gene matches. The CDR3 sequence is 17 residues long. Per the germline V gene, CDR1 is SGHAT and CDR2 is FQNNGV.

Concerning this clonotype itself: An end of the junction does not agree with germline; a read error may underlie this. The J gene is TRBJ1-3, the V gene TRBV7-2, with a possible D match to TRBD1 (6 bases). Germline CDR1 and CDR2: SGHTA and FQGNSA. CDR3 size: 13 residues. The CDR3 DNA is TGTGCCAGCAGCGCCGGGGGCTGGAACACCATATCTTTT. Translation gives CASSAGGWNTISF.

The chain uses TRBV7-8 and TRBJ2-3, with TRBD2 as a possible D gene (6 bases). The germline V gene encodes CDR1 SGHVS and CDR2 FQNEAQ. V was shortened by 5 bases and J by 4 bases, with 16 bases between the two germline ends. There are 15 residues in the CDR3. CDR3 sequence (DNA): TGTGCCAGCAGCGCCCGGCGGGATCGGGCAGATACGCAGTATTTT. It specifies CASSARRDRADTQYF.

This clonotype showed up just a few times. This chain uses TRBV27 with TRBJ1-1, with D possibly matching TRBD1 (5 bases). The germline CDR1 and CDR2 sequences are MNHEY and SMNVEV (reference sequence). V lost 4 bases and J 8 bases, leaving 14 bases between the germline ends. This CDR3 has 13 amino acids. The CDR3 spells CASSSGDAWEAFF. The CDR3 DNA reads as TGTGCCAGCAGTTCTGGGGACGCCTGGGAAGCTTTCTTT.

This clonotype was observed a handful of times. V and J are TRBV4-3 and TRBJ2-2, with D perhaps TRBD2 (6 bases). The V and J ends lost 1 base and 2 bases respectively, with 14 bases between them. The CDR3 totals 17 residues. Germline values: CDR1 LGHNA, CDR2 YSLEER. As DNA, the CDR3 is TGCGCCAGCAGCCAAGCTTCCGGGAGAGACAACACCGGGGAGCTGTTTTTT. This sequence encodes CASSQASGRDNTGELFF.

The rearrangement uses TRBV12-3 or TRBV12-4 and TRBJ1-1; D uncertain. Deletions cut 6 bases from V and 0 bases from J, with 14 bases between. The CDR3 runs to 15 residues. The CDR3 sequence: CASSPLGPLNTEAFF. The CDR3 coding sequence is TGTGCCAGCAGCCCCCTCGGGCCCCTGAACACTGAAGCTTTCTTT.

The gene calls are TRBV7-2 and TRBJ2-5; D gene uncertain. The germline V gene encodes CDR1 SGHTA and CDR2 FQGNSA. V was pared by 0 bases and J by 0 bases, with 20 bases between. This CDR3 has 19 amino acids. The CDR3 region is CASSLALAWAPQDQETQYF. The CDR3 DNA is TGTGCCAGCAGCTTAGCTCTTGCTTGGGCCCCTCAGGACCAAGAGACCCAGTACTTC. Using reference TRBV7-2 and TRBJ2-5 for the parts outside the CDR3, the full variable domain is GAGVSQSPSNKVTEKGKDVELRCDPISGHTALYWYRQSLGQGLEFLIYFQGNSAPDKSGLPSDRFSAERTGGSVSTLTIQRTQQEDSAVYLCASSLALAWAPQDQETQYFGPGTRLLVL.

This chain uses TRBV7-9 with TRBJ2-7; D is ambiguous. The CDR3 contains 14 residues. Between the trimmed V and J ends, which lost 2 bases and 4 bases, there was a span of 12 bases. The germline CDR1 and CDR2 sequences are SEHNR and FQNEAQ (reference sequence). The DNA for the CDR3 is TGTGCCAGCAGCTTATTGGGTTCTGCGTACGAGCAGTACTTC. It yields the protein CASSLLGSAYEQYF.

The chain recombines TRBV6-1 with TRBJ1-5; D uncertain. The germline V gene has CDR1 MNHNS and CDR2 SASEGT. The V end lost 1 base, the J end lost 9 bases, and 10 bases lay between the germline ends. The CDR3 has 13 amino acids. In DNA, the CDR3 is TGTGCCAGCAGTGAAGGGAGCTCGCTGCCCCAGCATTTT. As protein: CASSEGSSLPQHF.